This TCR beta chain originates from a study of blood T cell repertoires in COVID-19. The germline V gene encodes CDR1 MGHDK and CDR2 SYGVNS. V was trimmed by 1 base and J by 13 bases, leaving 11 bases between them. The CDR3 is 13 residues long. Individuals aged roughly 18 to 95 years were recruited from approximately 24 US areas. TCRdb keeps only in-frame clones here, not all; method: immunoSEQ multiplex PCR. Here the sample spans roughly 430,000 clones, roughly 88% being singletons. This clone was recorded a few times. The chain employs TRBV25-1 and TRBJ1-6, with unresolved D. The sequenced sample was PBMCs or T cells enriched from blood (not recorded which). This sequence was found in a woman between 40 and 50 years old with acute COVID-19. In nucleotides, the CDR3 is TGTGCCAGCAGTGAATCGGTGGGGAGGCCCCTCCACTTT. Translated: CASSESVGRPLHF. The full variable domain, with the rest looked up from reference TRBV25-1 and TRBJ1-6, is EADIYQTPRYLVIGTGKKITLECSQTMGHDKMYWYQQDPGMELHLIHYSYGVNSTEKGDLSSESTVSRIRTEHFPLTLESARPSHTSQYLCASSESVGRPLHFGNGTRLTVT.